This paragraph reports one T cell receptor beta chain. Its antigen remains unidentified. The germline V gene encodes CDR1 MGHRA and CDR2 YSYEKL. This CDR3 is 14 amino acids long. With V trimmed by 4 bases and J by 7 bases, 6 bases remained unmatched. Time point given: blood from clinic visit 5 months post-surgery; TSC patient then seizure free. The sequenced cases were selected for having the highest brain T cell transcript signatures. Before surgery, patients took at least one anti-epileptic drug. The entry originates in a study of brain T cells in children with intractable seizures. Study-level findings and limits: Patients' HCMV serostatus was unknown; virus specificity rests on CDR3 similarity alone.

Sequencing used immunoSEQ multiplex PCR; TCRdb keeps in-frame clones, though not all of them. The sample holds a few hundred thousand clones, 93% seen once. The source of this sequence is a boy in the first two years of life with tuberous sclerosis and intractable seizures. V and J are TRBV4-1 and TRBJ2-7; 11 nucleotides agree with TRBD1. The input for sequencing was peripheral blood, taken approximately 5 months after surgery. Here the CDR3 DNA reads TGCGCCAGCAGCCCGGGACAGGGGGTGAGGGAGCAGTACTTC. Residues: CASSPGQGVREQYF.